Following are 24 T cell receptor beta chains from one sample sequenced in a study of blood T cell repertoires in COVID-19. Only in-frame clones appear in the TCRdb table, and some are missing; sequencing was by immunoSEQ multiplex PCR. The table records about 250,000 clones, roughly 88% of them present only once. Material for sequencing was peripheral blood. Receptor source: a woman aged 30 to 39 with COVID-19, enrolled during active disease.

The chain recombines TRBV18 with TRBJ1-1; D is uncertain. The CDR3 runs to 14 residues. CDR1 is KGHSH, CDR2 LQKENI, per germline. Trimming removed 2 bases from V and 6 bases from J, with 13 bases in between. CDR3 DNA: TGTGCCAGCTCACCAAACGGGGATGGGGCTGAAGCTTTCTTT. This codes for CASSPNGDGAEAFF.

This sequence joins TRBV15 and TRBJ1-5; 7 nucleotides agree with TRBD1. V gave up 3 bases and J gave up 0 bases; unmatched junction bases: 11. The germline gives CDR1 LNHNV, CDR2 YYDKDF (reference sequence). The CDR3 length is 18 residues. The CDR3 loop is CATSSTRVGTDSNQPQHF. The CDR3 coding sequence is TGTGCCACCAGCAGCACGCGGGTGGGGACAGATAGCAATCAGCCCCAGCATTTT.

CDR3: CASSISYRGRPRTGRGYTF. CDR3 nucleotides: TGTGCCAGTAGTATAAGTTACAGGGGACGCCCTCGGACTGGTCGGGGCTACACCTTC. The rearrangement links TRBV19 to TRBJ1-2; 7 nucleotides agree with TRBD1. V shed 2 bases and J 8 bases; nucleotides not matched to a gene: 23. This CDR3 contains 19 residues. CDR1 LNHDA and CDR2 SQIVND come from the germline V gene (reference sequence).

The chain recombines TRBV5-4 with TRBJ1-2, with 8 bases identical to TRBD1. Germline CDR1 and CDR2: SGHNT and YYREEE (reference sequence). The CDR3 length is 14 residues. V lost 4 bases to trimming and J lost 3 bases; unmatched junction nucleotides: 5. The CDR3 region has the DNA TGTGCCAGCAGCCGAGGACAGGGCTACTATGGCTACACCTTC. Its protein is CASSRGQGYYGYTF.

The V gene is TRBV29-1, the J gene TRBJ2-5; TRBD1 matches at 9 bases. This CDR3 has 14 amino acids. CDR1 SQVTM and CDR2 ANQGSEA come from the germline V gene. Germline trimming cut 4 bases from V and 4 bases from J; bases unmatched to any gene: 7. CDR3 region: CSVGGTGNLETQYF. The CDR3 bases are TGCAGCGTTGGGGGGACAGGGAATTTAGAGACCCAGTACTTC.

The rearrangement joins TRBV3-1 (or the pseudogene TRBV3-2) to TRBJ2-5, with TRBD2 identical over 10 bases. V shed 0 bases, J shed 9 bases, and the junction held 7 bases outside the gene matches. The germline gives CDR1 LGHDT, CDR2 YNNKEL (reference sequence). The CDR3 consists of 15 residues. The DNA of the CDR3 is TGTGCCAGCAGCCAAGAGCCGGGACTAGCGTCGGCCCAGTACTTC. Protein sequence: CASSQEPGLASAQYF.

J is TRBJ2-5 and V is TRBV23-1; possible D gene TRBD1, 7 bases. TRBV23-1 is sorted into the ORF group, with uncertain function. Trimming removed 0 bases from V and 9 bases from J, with 20 bases in between. This CDR3 is 16 amino acids long. The CDR3 DNA sequence: TGCGCCAGCAGTCAATCGGCGGACAGGCAGTGGGGGGCCCAGTACTTC. Protein: CASSQSADRQWGAQYF.

This rearrangement joins TRBV19 to TRBJ1-1, with D uncertain. The V gene's germline CDR1 is LNHDA and CDR2 SQIVND (reference sequence). The V end lost 5 bases, the J end lost 7 bases, and 17 bases lay between the germline ends. CDR3 length: 14 amino acids. CDR3 amino acids: CASSLRVEGSEAFF. CDR3 nucleotide sequence: TGTGCCAGTAGTTTGAGGGTTGAGGGAAGTGAAGCTTTCTTT.

The rearrangement joins TRBV5-4 to TRBJ2-7, with TRBD1 matching 7 bases. The junction had 10 bases not matched to a gene; V was cut back by 4 bases and J by 0 bases. The germline V gene encodes CDR1 SGHNT and CDR2 YYREEE (reference sequence). This CDR3 comprises 16 residues. The CDR3: CASSVRQGLSSYEQYF. CDR3 sequence (DNA): TGTGCCAGCAGCGTACGACAGGGTCTGAGCTCCTACGAGCAGTACTTC.

This clone has at least ten counts. The chain is built from TRBV29-1 and TRBJ1-3; 7 positions match TRBD1. The CDR3 runs 14 residues. The V and J ends lost 7 bases and 2 bases, in that order; junction bases with no gene match: 8. Looked up from germline, CDR1 is SQVTM and CDR2 is ANQGSEA. CDR3 sequence (DNA): TGCAGCGGTTGGACAGGCTGGGCTGGAAACACCATATATTTT. Residues: CSGWTGWAGNTIYF.

A note on this clone: This same CDR3 is encoded by further DNA sequences in the sample. The gene calls are TRBV5-1 and TRBJ1-6, with 8 bases aligning to TRBD1. Germline V gene lookup returns CDR1 SGHRS and CDR2 YFSETQ. This CDR3 region has 15 residues. The V segment lost 0 bases and the J segment 6 bases; nucleotides outside the gene matches: 2. The CDR3 region has the DNA TGCGCCAGCAGCTTGGGTACAGGGGGTAATTCACCCCTCCACTTT. Its translation is CASSLGTGGNSPLHF.

The V call is TRBV5-4, the J call TRBJ2-3, with a tentative D call TRBD2 (6 bases). Trimming removed 2 bases at V and 0 bases at J, with 10 bases between. The CDR3 contains 15 residues. Germline V gene lookup returns CDR1 SGHNT and CDR2 YYREEE (reference sequence). CDR3: CASSFVGGSTDTQYF. For the CDR3, the DNA is TGTGCCAGCAGCTTTGTGGGGGGAAGCACAGATACGCAGTATTTT.

This clone was detected a few times. The chain carries TRBV28 and TRBJ2-7; 10 bases are shared with TRBD1. There are 15 residues in the CDR3. V lost 6 bases to trimming and J lost 5 bases; unmatched junction nucleotides: 10. Germline V lookup: CDR1 MDHEN, CDR2 SYDVKM. The CDR3 protein is CASRSDRGQYHEQYV. CDR3 coding DNA: TGTGCCAGCAGAAGCGACAGGGGGCAATATCACGAGCAGTACGTC.

The gene calls are TRBV7-2 and TRBJ2-3, with 10 bases that match TRBD2. The J segment lost 6 bases and the V segment lost 5 bases, leaving 11 bases of the junction unmatched. The germline V gene has CDR1 SGHTA and CDR2 FQGNSA. This CDR3 region has 16 residues. The CDR3 bases are TGTGCCAGCAGCAAGGAGCGGGAGGGCCCTCTGGATACGCAGTATTTT. Translated: CASSKEREGPLDTQYF.

The V call is TRBV6-1, the J call TRBJ1-2; maybe TRBD1 (5 bases). CDR3 length: 12 amino acids. Germline V lookup: CDR1 MNHNS, CDR2 SASEGT. V lost 7 bases to trimming and J lost 8 bases, with 14 bases between them. CDR3 sequence (DNA): TGTGCCAGCATAGGGCAGGGAGGCGGCTACACCTTC. Translation: CASIGQGGGYTF.

The chain recombines TRBV21-1 with TRBJ2-1; TRBD1 is the table's D call, not checked against the DNA. TRBV21-1 is described as a pseudogene. The CDR3 contains 14 residues. CDR3 DNA sequence: TGTGCCAGCAGACAGGGAGTCGGCTACAATGAGCAGTTCTTC. It encodes CASRQGVGYNEQFF.

The rearrangement joins TRBV19 to TRBJ2-4; D is perhaps TRBD2 (6 bases). Germline V CDR1 and CDR2: LNHDA, SQIVND (reference sequence). The V and J ends lost 6 bases and 7 bases respectively, with 16 bases between them. The CDR3 loop spans 14 amino acids. This chain's CDR3 is CASSDKLRGNIQYF. The CDR3 nucleotides read TGTGCCAGTAGCGACAAATTACGGGGGAACATTCAGTACTTC.

The chain combines TRBV27 with TRBJ1-1, with a possible D match to TRBD1 (6 bases). Trimming took off 3 bases at V and 4 bases at J, with 9 bases between the two ends. This CDR3 is 13 amino acids long. The germline gives CDR1 MNHEY, CDR2 SMNVEV (reference sequence). CDR3 bases: TGTGCCAGCAGTTTTGTACAGGGCACTGAAGCTTTCTTT. It codes for CASSFVQGTEAFF.

The V call is TRBV5-1, the J call TRBJ1-1; D ambiguous. The CDR3 loop spans 12 amino acids. CDR1 is SGHRS and CDR2 is YFSETQ in the germline V gene. Trimming stripped 5 bases from V and 1 base from J, with 6 bases between. CDR3 residues: CASRTGNTEAFF. CDR3 coding DNA: TGCGCCAGCAGAACCGGGAACACTGAAGCTTTCTTT.

The chain has TRBV27 and TRBJ1-5, with TRBD1 matching 7 bases. The CDR3 runs to 14 residues. CDR1 and CDR2 from the germline V gene are MNHEY and SMNVEV (reference sequence). V was clipped by 5 bases and J by 5 bases; unmatched bases: 6. CDR3 in DNA: TGTGCCAGCAGTCCGCGACAGGGATATCAGCCCCAGCATTTT. Residues: CASSPRQGYQPQHF.

This clone was seen only a few times. The CDR3 DNA reads as TGTGCCAGCAGCTTGAGCGGCACCGGGGAGCTGTTTTTT. Translated, it gives CASSLSGTGELFF. The rearrangement joins TRBV7-6 to TRBJ2-2; D may be TRBD2 (5 bases). Germline loops: CDR1 SGHVS, CDR2 FNYEAQ. CDR3 length: 13 amino acids. Trimming took 3 bases from V and 4 from J, leaving 6 bases between them. Filled out from reference TRBV7-6 and TRBJ2-2, the complete variable domain reads GAGVSQSPRYKVTKRGQDVALRCDPISGHVSLYWYRQALGQGPEFLTYFNYEAQQDKSGLPNDRFSAERPEGSISTLTIQRTEQRDSAMYRCASSLSGTGELFFGEGSRLTVL.

This chain connects TRBV5-1 to TRBJ1-4; possible D gene TRBD1, 5 bases. CDR1 is SGHRS, CDR2 YFSETQ, per germline. Between the trimmed V and J ends, which lost 5 bases and 0 bases, there was a span of 11 bases. The CDR3 sequence is 15 residues long. The CDR3 spells CASRDGGTTNEKLFF. The CDR3 nucleotides read TGCGCCAGCAGGGACGGGGGGACAACTAATGAAAAACTGTTTTTT. The variable domain in full, completed from reference TRBV5-1 and TRBJ1-4, reads KAGVTQTPRYLIKTRGQQVTLSCSPISGHRSVSWYQQTPGQGLQFLFEYFSETQRNKGNFPGRFSGRQFSNSRSEMNVSTLELGDSALYLCASRDGGTTNEKLFFGSGTQLSVL.

The chain couples TRBV7-6 to TRBJ1-5; no definite D call. The CDR3 spans 16 residues. V shed 2 bases and J shed 2 bases, with 13 bases lying between them. Germline lookup yields CDR1 SGHVS and CDR2 FNYEAQ. Here the CDR3 reads CASSLFPDGGNQPQHF. The CDR3 DNA reads as TGTGCCAGCAGCTTATTCCCTGACGGGGGCAATCAGCCCCAGCATTTT.

This chain joins TRBV5-8 and TRBJ2-6; 8 bases fit TRBD1. Trimming cost V 4 bases and J 11 bases; bases outside gene matches: 17. Germline assignment: CDR1 SGHTS and CDR2 YDEGEE. This CDR3 region has 17 residues. The CDR3 is CASSGTSGGEYQHVLTF. The CDR3 DNA reads as TGTGCCAGCAGCGGGACGTCAGGGGGCGAATATCAACACGTCCTGACTTTC.